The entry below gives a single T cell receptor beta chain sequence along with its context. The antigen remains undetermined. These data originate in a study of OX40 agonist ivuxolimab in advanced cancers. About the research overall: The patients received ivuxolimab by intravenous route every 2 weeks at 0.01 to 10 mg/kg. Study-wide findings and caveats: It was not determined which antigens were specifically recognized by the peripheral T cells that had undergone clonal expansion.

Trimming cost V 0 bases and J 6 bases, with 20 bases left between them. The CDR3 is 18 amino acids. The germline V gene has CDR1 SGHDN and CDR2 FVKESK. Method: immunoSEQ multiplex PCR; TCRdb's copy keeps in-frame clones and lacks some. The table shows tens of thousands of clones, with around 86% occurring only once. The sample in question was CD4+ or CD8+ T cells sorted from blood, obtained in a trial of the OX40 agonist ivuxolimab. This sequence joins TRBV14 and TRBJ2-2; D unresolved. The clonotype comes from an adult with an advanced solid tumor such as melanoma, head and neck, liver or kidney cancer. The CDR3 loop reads CASSQDPPRPAVAGELFF. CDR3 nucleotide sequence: TGTGCCAGCAGCCAAGATCCTCCCCGGCCGGCGGTGGCCGGGGAGCTGTTTTTT.